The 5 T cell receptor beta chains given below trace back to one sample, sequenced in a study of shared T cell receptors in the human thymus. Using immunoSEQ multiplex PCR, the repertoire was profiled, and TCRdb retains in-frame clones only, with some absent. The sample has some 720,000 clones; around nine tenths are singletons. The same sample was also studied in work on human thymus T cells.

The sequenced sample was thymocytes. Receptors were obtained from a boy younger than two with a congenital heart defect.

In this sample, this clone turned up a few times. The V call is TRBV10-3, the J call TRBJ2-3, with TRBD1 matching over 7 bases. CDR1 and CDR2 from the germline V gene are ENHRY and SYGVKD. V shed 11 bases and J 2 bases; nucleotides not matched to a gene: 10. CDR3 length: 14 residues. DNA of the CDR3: TGTGCCGCCTCCACGGGGACAGTCACAGATACGCAGTATTTT. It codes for CAASTGTVTDTQYF.

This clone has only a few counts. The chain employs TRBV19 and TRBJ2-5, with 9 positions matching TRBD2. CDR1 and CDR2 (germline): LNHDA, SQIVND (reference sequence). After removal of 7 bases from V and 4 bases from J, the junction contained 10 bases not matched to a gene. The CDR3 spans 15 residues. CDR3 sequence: CASNQREAAPETQYF. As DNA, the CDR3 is TGTGCCAGTAACCAGCGGGAGGCCGCCCCAGAGACCCAGTACTTC.

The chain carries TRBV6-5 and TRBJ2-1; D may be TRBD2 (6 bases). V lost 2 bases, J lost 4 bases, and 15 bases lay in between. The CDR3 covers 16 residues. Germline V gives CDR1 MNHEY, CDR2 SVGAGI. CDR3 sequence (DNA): TGTGCCAGCAGTTACCGCCGTAGCGGAGGGTACAATGAGCAGTTCTTC. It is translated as CASSYRRSGGYNEQFF.

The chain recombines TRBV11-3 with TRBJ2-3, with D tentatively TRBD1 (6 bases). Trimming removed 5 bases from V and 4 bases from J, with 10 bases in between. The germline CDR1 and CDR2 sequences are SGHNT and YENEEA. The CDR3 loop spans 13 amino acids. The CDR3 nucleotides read TGTGCCAGCAGCATCGAGGGGGCAGATACGCAGTATTTT. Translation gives CASSIEGADTQYF. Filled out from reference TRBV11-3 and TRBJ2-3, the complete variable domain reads EAGVVQSPRYKIIEKKQPVAFWCNPISGHNTLYWYLQNLGQGPELLIRYENEEAVDDSQLPKDRFSAERLKGVDSTLKIQPAELGDSAVYLCASSIEGADTQYFGPGTRLTVL.

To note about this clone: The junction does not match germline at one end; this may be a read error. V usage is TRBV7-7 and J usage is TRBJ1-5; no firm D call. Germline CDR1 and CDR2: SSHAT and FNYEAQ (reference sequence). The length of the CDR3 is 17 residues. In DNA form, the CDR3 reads TGTGCTAGCAGCTTAGCGGAGCACCCGAATTCCAATCAGCCCCAGCATTTT. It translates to CASSLAEHPNSNQPQHF.